This T cell receptor (beta chain) was captured by sequencing in a study of graft-versus-host responses after intestinal transplantation. Produced via immunoSEQ multiplex PCR; TCRdb's table is partial and in-frame only. The sample includes approximately 60,000 clones, approximately 91% of them seen just once. Intraepithelial plus lamina propria lymphocytes were released by processing graft tissue. Losses at the gene ends were 4 bases for V and 7 bases for J; bases not matched to a gene: 10. This CDR3 has 17 residues. Germline loops: CDR1 SGHVT, CDR2 SQSDAQ. The chain uses TRBV7-4 and TRBJ2-5; 15 nucleotides agree with TRBD2. This receptor was taken from a human patient who received an intestinal transplant, so some T cells may come from the graft donor. Source: ileum tissue, taken approximately 56 weeks after transplant. CDR3 sequence reads: CASSSRTSGRALGTQYF. The CDR3 region has the DNA TGTGCCAGCAGCTCACGGACTAGCGGGAGGGCCCTCGGGACCCAGTACTTC.